This T cell receptor beta chain came from a study of control samples from healthy donors and cancer patients (dated by TCRdb to about 2020). Concerning this clone itself: No cognate antigen has been identified for it. Within one base of it there is no much larger clone, and no base qualities were kept.

The method was the immunoSEQ multiplex PCR assay. This is the immuneACCESS table as TCRdb keeps it, with only in-frame sequences that have V and J called. A part of the clones is gone; compared with another copy, unresolved V genes explain less than half, and the rest is unexplained. Recorded for this sample are 150,000 to 200,000 clones; roughly 91% of them occurred a single time. Roughly 1.6% of the sample goes to the ten largest clones. The sample consisted of blood. The receptor was derived from a woman between 25 and 40 years old in good health.

The DNA sequence is as follows: TGTGCCAGCACCCTACAGGGGGCAAACACTGAAGCTTTCTTT. Its amino acids are CASTLQGANTEAFF. Here the chain combines TRBV6-6 and TRBJ1-1, and 9 junctional nucleotides match TRBD1. Reading from cysteine to phenylalanine, the CDR3 counts 14 amino acids. The CDR3 DNA has 42 bases and is translated from base 1. Trimmed from V: 7 bases; trimmed from J: 2 bases; junction bases lacking a gene match: 5. CDR1 and CDR2 are read off the germline V gene (reference sequence) as MNHNY and SVGAGI.